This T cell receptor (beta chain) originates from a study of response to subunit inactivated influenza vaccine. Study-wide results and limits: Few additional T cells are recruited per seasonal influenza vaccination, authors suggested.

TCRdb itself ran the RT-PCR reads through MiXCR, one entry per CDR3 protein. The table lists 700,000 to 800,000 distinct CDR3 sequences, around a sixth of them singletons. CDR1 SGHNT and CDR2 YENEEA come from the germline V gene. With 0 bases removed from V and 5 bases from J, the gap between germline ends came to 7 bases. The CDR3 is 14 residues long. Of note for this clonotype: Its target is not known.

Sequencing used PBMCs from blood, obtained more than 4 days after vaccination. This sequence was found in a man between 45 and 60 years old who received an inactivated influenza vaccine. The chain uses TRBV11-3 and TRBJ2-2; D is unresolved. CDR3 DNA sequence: TGTGCCAGCAGCTTAGATACGGGTACCGGGGAGCTGTTTTTT. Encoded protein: CASSLDTGTGELFF.